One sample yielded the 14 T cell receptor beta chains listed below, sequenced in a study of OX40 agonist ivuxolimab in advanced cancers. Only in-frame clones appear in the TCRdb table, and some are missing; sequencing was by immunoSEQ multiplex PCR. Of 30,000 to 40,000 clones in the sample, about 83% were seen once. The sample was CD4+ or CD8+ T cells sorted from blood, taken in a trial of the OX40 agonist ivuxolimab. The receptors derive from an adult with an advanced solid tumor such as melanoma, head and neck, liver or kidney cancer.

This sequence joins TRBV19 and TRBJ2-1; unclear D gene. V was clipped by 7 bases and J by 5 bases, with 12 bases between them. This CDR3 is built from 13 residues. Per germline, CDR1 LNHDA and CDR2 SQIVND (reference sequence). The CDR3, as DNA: TGTGCCAGTAAGCGAGAGGAACACAATGAGCAGTTCTTC. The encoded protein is CASKREEHNEQFF.

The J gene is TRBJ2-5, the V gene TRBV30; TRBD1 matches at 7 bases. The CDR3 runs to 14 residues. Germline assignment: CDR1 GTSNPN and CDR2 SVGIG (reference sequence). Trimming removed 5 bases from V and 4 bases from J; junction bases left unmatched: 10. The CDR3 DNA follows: TGTGCCTGGGGACAGACAGGGTGGGGAGAGACCCAGTACTTC. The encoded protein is CAWGQTGWGETQYF. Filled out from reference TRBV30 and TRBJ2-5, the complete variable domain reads SQTIHQWPATLVQPVGSPLSLECTVEGTSNPNLYWYRQAAGRGLQLLFYSVGIGQISSEVPQNLSASRPQDRQFILSSKKLLLSDSGFYLCAWGQTGWGETQYFGPGTRLLVL.

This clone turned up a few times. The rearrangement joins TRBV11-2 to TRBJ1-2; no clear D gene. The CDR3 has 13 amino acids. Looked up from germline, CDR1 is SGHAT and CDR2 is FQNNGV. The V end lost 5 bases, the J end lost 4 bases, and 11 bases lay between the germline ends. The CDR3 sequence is CASSPSGPYGYTF. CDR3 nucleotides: TGTGCCAGCAGCCCCTCTGGCCCCTATGGCTACACCTTC.

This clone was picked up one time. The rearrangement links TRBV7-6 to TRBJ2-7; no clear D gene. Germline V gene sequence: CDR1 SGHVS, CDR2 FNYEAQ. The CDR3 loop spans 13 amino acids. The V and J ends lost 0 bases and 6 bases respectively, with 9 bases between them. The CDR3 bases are TGTGCCAGCAGCTTAGCGCCCGATGGCGAGCAGTACTTC. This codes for CASSLAPDGEQYF.

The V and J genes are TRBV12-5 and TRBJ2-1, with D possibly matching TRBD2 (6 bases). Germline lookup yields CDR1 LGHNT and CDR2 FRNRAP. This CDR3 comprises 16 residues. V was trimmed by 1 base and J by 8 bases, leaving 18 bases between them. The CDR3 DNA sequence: TGTGCTAGTGGTTTGGGCCCGGGGCTAGCGACCCATGAGCAGTTCTTC. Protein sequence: CASGLGPGLATHEQFF.

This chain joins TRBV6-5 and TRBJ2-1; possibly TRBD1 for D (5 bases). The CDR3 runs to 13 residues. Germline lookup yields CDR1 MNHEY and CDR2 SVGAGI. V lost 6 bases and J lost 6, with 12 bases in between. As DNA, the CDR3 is TGTGCCAGCAGGAGCCAGGGTTTCAATGAGCAGTTCTTC. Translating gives CASRSQGFNEQFF.

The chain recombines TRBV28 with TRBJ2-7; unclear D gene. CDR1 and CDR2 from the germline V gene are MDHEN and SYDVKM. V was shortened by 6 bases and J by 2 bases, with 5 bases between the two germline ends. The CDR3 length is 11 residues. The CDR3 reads CASRTPYEQYF. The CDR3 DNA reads TGTGCCAGCAGGACCCCCTACGAGCAGTACTTC.

CDR3 DNA sequence: TGTGCCAGTAGCGGGACTACCAACTATGGCTACACCTTC. Its translation: CASSGTTNYGYTF. The rearrangement uses TRBV19 and TRBJ1-2; possible D gene TRBD1, 5 bases. Per the germline V gene, CDR1 is LNHDA and CDR2 is SQIVND (reference sequence). The CDR3 loop spans 13 amino acids. The V end was cut by 6 bases, the J end by 2 bases, with 10 bases between.

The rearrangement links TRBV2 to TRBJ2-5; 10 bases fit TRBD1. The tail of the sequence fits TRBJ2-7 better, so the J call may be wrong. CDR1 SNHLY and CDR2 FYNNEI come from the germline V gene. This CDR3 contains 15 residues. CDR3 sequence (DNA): TGTGCCAGCAGGTGGCCGGGACAGGGGACCAACGAGCAGTACTTC. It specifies CASRWPGQGTNEQYF.

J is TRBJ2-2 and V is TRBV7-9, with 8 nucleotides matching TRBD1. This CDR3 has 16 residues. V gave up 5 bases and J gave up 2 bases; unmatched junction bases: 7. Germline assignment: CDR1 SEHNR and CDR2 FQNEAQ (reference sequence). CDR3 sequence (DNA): TGTGCCAGCAGCCCCGACGACAGGGGAAACACCGGGGAGCTGTTTTTT. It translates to CASSPDDRGNTGELFF.

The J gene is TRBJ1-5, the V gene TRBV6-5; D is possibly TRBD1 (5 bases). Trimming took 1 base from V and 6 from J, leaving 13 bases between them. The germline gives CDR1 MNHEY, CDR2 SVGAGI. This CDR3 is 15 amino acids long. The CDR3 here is CASSYLRGSGQPQHF. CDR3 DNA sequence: TGTGCCAGCAGTTACTTAAGGGGATCGGGTCAGCCCCAGCATTTT.

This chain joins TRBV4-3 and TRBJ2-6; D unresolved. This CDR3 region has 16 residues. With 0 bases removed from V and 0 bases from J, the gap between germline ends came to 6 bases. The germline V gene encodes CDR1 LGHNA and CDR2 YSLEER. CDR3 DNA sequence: TGCGCCAGCAGCCAAGATCCGGCCTCTGGGGCCAACGTCCTGACTTTC. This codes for CASSQDPASGANVLTF.

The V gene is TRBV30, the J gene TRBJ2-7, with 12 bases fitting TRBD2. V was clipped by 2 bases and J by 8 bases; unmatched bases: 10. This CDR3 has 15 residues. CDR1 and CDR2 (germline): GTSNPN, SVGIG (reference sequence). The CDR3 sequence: CAWSSLAGGPPQQYF. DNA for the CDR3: TGTGCCTGGAGTTCCCTAGCGGGAGGGCCCCCCCAGCAGTACTTC. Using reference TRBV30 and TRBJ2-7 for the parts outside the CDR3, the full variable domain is SQTIHQWPATLVQPVGSPLSLECTVEGTSNPNLYWYRQAAGRGLQLLFYSVGIGQISSEVPQNLSASRPQDRQFILSSKKLLLSDSGFYLCAWSSLAGGPPQQYFGPGTRLTVT.

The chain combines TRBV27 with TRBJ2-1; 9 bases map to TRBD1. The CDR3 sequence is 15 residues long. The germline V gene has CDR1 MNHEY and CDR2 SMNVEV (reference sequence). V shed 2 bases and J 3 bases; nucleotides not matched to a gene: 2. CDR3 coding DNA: TGTGCCAGCAGTTTACGACAGGGGGACTACAATGAGCAGTTCTTC. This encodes CASSLRQGDYNEQFF.